This T cell receptor (beta chain) originates from a study of blood T cell repertoires in COVID-19 (TCRdb year 2020). Background on the whole study: Samples from collaborators originated in the United States, Italy and Spain and spanned both the acute and convalescent phases of COVID-19. The prospective study material was composed of cDNA or gDNA derived from T cells, B-cell-depleted T cells, or PBMCs. Deeply sampled blood TCRbeta repertoires from subjects exposed to, actively infected with, or recovered from COVID-19 were included in the dataset. The repertoires were released in a freely available public database meant as a resource for research on the immune response to SARS-CoV-2. Samples came from the ongoing ImmuneRACE study (first 160 participants) plus 1,254 subjects from 6 global collaborators. The sample metadata nearly always contained a de-identified subject ID, COVID-19 status, age in years and sex. HLA class I and class II types, where available, came from metadata supplied by the sample provider rather than from assay-based typing.

The collaborating institutions used their own protocols to collect whole blood in K2EDTA tubes. For TCRbeta analysis, collaborators shipped samples in one of three forms: frozen whole blood, isolated PBMCs, or DNA extracted from either of those sample types. Here is what the overall study found, with its caveats: The amount of clinical and demographic metadata varied by source and participant and was provided uncurated.

TCRbeta CDR3 regions were amplified from genomic DNA using the immunoSEQ Assay, a bias-controlled multiplex PCR. The original methods were these. Nucleated cell counts per sample were estimated from amplification of reference gene primers within the assay. To quantify the absolute abundance of each unique TCRbeta CDR3 rearrangement, sequence reads were collapsed and filtered. For each sample, productive Simpson clonality was calculated as the square root of Simpson's diversity index over productive rearrangements. In TCRdb, the immuneACCESS table is reduced to in-frame sequences with V and J assigned. These tables do not hold every clone; where another copy was compared, an unresolved V gene accounts for under half, and the others remain unexplained. V and J calls and clone size come straight from that table; D and trimming were deduced from the DNA. In this sample the table shows approximately 11,000 clones, roughly four fifths of which occur a single time. Clones ranked in the top ten supply less than 5% of the sample.

The sample holds a few counts of this clone. The clone's antigen remains unknown. Base qualities are not recorded, but no much larger clone differs from it by a single base. The germline V gene specifies SGDLS as CDR1 and YYNGEE as CDR2. Trimming removed 3 bases from V and 4 bases from J, leaving 16 bases between the germline ends. Inclusive of the bounding cysteine and phenylalanine, the CDR3 is 15 residues long. Only the CDR3 portion is preserved as DNA: 45 bases, with reading frame beginning at the first base. Sequenced: peripheral blood. The rearranged segments are TRBV9 and TRBJ2-5, and perhaps TRBD1 as D gene, on 6 matching bases. This receptor was obtained from an older woman with acute or convalescent COVID-19. The nucleotides are TGTGCCAGCAGCGCTGAACAGGGTCGTGGAGAGACCCAGTACTTC. Protein translation: CASSAEQGRGETQYF.